Below, 31 T cell receptor beta chains from the same sample are listed, as sequenced in a study of T cells after posttransplantation cyclophosphamide. Libraries were prepared by immunoSEQ multiplex PCR; TCRdb keeps only in-frame clonotypes and omits some of them. The table has 5,600 or so clones, around 93% seen once. The specimen sequenced was CD4+ T cells sorted from bone marrow. These receptor sequences come from a woman aged 60 to 75 in good health, CMV-negative, and a related stem cell transplant donor.

The rearrangement uses TRBV4-3 and TRBJ1-6; the D is unclear. The CDR3 is 15 amino acids. Germline V gene data show CDR1 as LGHNA and CDR2 as YSLEER. V was pared by 4 bases and J by 8 bases, with 15 bases between. The CDR3 here is CASSPEEGADSPLHF. CDR3 DNA sequence: TGCGCCAGCAGCCCAGAGGAGGGTGCTGATTCACCCCTCCACTTT.

This chain uses TRBV28 with TRBJ2-3; 8 nucleotides match TRBD2. The CDR3 extends over 13 amino acids. CDR1 and CDR2 (germline): MDHEN, SYDVKM. The V gene end was trimmed by 11 bases and the J gene end by 4 bases; junction bases not matched to a gene: 8. The CDR3 nucleotides read TGTGCCTTGGGTCGGGGGGGCCCAGATACGCAGTATTTT. It specifies CALGRGGPDTQYF.

This chain uses TRBV5-4 with TRBJ2-3; no firm D call. Germline CDR1 SGHNT, CDR2 YYREEE (reference sequence). The CDR3 is 14 residues long. The V gene lost 3 bases and the J gene lost 2 bases, with 10 bases spanning the gap. The CDR3 nucleotides read TGTGCCAGCAGCTCGATGACTCTCACAGATACGCAGTATTTT. Translation gives CASSSMTLTDTQYF.

The chain recombines TRBV5-1 with TRBJ2-7; possible D gene TRBD2, 7 bases. The germline V and J ends were trimmed by 1 base and 4 bases, with 12 bases remaining between them. The CDR3 spans 14 residues. CDR1 is SGHRS and CDR2 is YFSETQ in the germline V gene. Here the CDR3 reads CASSLRGGSYEQYF. The DNA for the CDR3 is TGCGCCAGCAGCTTGAGGGGGGGATCTTACGAGCAGTACTTC.

V and J are TRBV5-6 and TRBJ2-1; 12 bases align to TRBD1. Germline-derived CDR1 and CDR2 are SGHDT and YYEEEE. The CDR3 is 15 amino acids. Germline trimming cut 0 bases from V and 6 bases from J; bases unmatched to any gene: 1. The CDR3 DNA reads TGTGCCAGCAGCTTGGGGGGACAGGGGGCCAATGAGCAGTTCTTC. Amino acid sequence: CASSLGGQGANEQFF.

The CDR3 coding sequence is TGCGCCAGCAGCTTGGCCAACCAAGAGACCCAGTACTTC. Translation gives CASSLANQETQYF. The rearrangement links TRBV5-1 to TRBJ2-5; the D is unclear. CDR3 size: 13 residues. The V gene lost 0 bases and the J gene lost 0 bases, with 3 bases spanning the gap. CDR1 and CDR2 from the germline V gene are SGHRS and YFSETQ.

This chain connects TRBV19 to TRBJ2-1, with D uncertain. Germline V lookup: CDR1 LNHDA, CDR2 SQIVND (reference sequence). The CDR3 sequence is 15 residues long. V was clipped by 7 bases and J by 1 base, with 14 bases between them. The CDR3 DNA is TGTGCCAGTACCCCGGCAGGCCTATCCTACAATGAGCAGTTCTTC. It codes for CASTPAGLSYNEQFF.

The chain recombines TRBV27 with TRBJ1-5, with 8 bases identical to TRBD1. This CDR3 spans 14 amino acids. V lost 6 bases to trimming and J lost 7 bases; unmatched junction nucleotides: 8. CDR1 is MNHEY, CDR2 SMNVEV, per germline (reference sequence). The CDR3 DNA reads as TGTGCCAGCAGCAGACAGGGGTTCGGGCAGCCCCAGCATTTT. It is translated as CASSRQGFGQPQHF.

The genes are TRBV15 and TRBJ2-3, with a possible D match to TRBD2 (6 bases). Germline V lookup: CDR1 LNHNV, CDR2 YYDKDF (reference sequence). The CDR3 is 14 residues long. V was clipped by 1 base and J by 6 bases, with 11 bases between them. The CDR3: CATSRGSLADTQYF. The CDR3 DNA reads as TGTGCCACCAGCAGAGGTTCGCTAGCGGATACGCAGTATTTT.

The gene calls are TRBV10-3 and TRBJ2-5; D might be TRBD2 (6 bases). Germline V gene lookup returns CDR1 ENHRY and CDR2 SYGVKD. The CDR3 is 14 residues long. V lost 4 bases and J lost 2, with 11 bases in between. The CDR3 DNA follows: TGTGCCATCAGTGTTTTGGGGAGGCAAGAGACCCAGTACTTC. Amino acids: CAISVLGRQETQYF.

The chain links TRBV7-3 to TRBJ2-1, with 10 bases fitting TRBD2. Unmatched junction bases numbered 5, after V lost 5 bases and J lost 7 bases. CDR3 length equals 14 residues. CDR1 is SGHTA and CDR2 is FQGTGA in the germline V gene. The CDR3 is CASSQAGGQNEQFF. The CDR3 bases are TGTGCCAGCAGCCAAGCGGGGGGGCAGAATGAGCAGTTCTTC.

The chain carries TRBV28 and TRBJ2-7; 9 nucleotides line up with TRBD2. Germline CDR1 reads MDHEN; CDR2 reads SYDVKM. This CDR3 comprises 15 residues. V lost 6 bases and J lost 5; bases outside the gene matches: 11. This CDR3 reads CASSLPSSGSHEQYF. The CDR3 nucleotides are TGTGCCAGCAGCCTCCCAAGTAGCGGGAGCCACGAGCAGTACTTC.

This chain links TRBV7-8 with TRBJ1-5; TRBD1 might be the D (5 bases). The V end was cut by 0 bases, the J end by 4 bases, with 7 bases between. CDR1 and CDR2 from the germline V gene are SGHVS and FQNEAQ. CDR3 length: 14 amino acids. The CDR3 here is CASSLAGGNQPQHF. The CDR3 bases are TGTGCCAGCAGCTTAGCGGGGGGAAATCAGCCCCAGCATTTT.

The chain carries TRBV7-6 and TRBJ2-2; 10 nucleotides align to TRBD1. This CDR3 region has 17 residues. Germline assignment: CDR1 SGHVS and CDR2 FNYEAQ. V shed 1 base, J shed 5 bases, and the junction held 7 bases outside the gene matches. In nucleotides, the CDR3 is TGTGCCAGCAGCTTAGTTCGGACAGGGGGTCGGACCGGGGAGCTGTTTTTT. It specifies CASSLVRTGGRTGELFF.

The rearrangement joins TRBV5-4 to TRBJ1-2; D is possibly TRBD1 (5 bases). The germline V and J ends were trimmed by 0 bases and 4 bases, with 10 bases remaining between them. The CDR3 runs to 14 residues. In germline, CDR1 is SGHNT, CDR2 YYREEE (reference sequence). The CDR3, as DNA: TGTGCCAGCAGCTTGGGGGTCCAGGGCTATGGCTACACCTTC. Its protein is CASSLGVQGYGYTF. The variable domain in full, completed from reference TRBV5-4 and TRBJ1-2, reads ETGVTQSPTHLIKTRGQQVTLRCSSQSGHNTVSWYQQALGQGPQFIFQYYREEENGRGNFPPRFSGLQFPNYSSELNVNALELDDSALYLCASSLGVQGYGYTFGSGTRLTVV.

V is TRBV4-2 and J is TRBJ2-2; D not certain. The CDR3 contains 14 residues. V gave up 2 bases and J gave up 4 bases, with 8 bases separating them. Germline V CDR1 and CDR2: LGHNA, YNFKEQ. CDR3 in DNA: TGTGCCAGCAGCCAAACGACTGGCACCGGGGAGCTGTTTTTT. This encodes CASSQTTGTGELFF.

This chain uses TRBV5-4 with TRBJ1-2, with 8 nucleotides matching TRBD1. CDR1 SGHNT and CDR2 YYREEE come from the germline V gene (reference sequence). The CDR3 contains 16 residues. Trimming at V came to 4 bases and at J to 7 bases, leaving 15 bases not matched to a gene. The CDR3 sequence: CASSATRSDRVRGYTF. CDR3 DNA: TGTGCCAGCAGCGCCACCCGGTCGGACAGGGTGCGTGGCTACACCTTC.

This chain joins TRBV28 and TRBJ2-5; D perhaps matches TRBD2 (6 bases). Germline values: CDR1 MDHEN, CDR2 SYDVKM. V was cut by 6 bases and J by 5 bases, with 19 bases left in between. The CDR3 spans 15 residues. DNA of the CDR3: TGTGCCAGCAGCCGCACGCGGGGCACGGTGGAGACCCAGTACTTC. Its translation: CASSRTRGTVETQYF.

The J gene is TRBJ1-6, the V gene TRBV6-4; 9 bases align to TRBD1. The V gene end was trimmed by 3 bases and the J gene end by 7 bases; junction bases not matched to a gene: 1. The germline CDR1 and CDR2 sequences are MRHNA and SNTAGT. There are 14 residues in the CDR3. The DNA of the CDR3 is TGTGCCAGCAGTGAGACAGGGGGAAATTCACCCCTCCACTTT. Translated: CASSETGGNSPLHF.

The chain combines TRBV6-5 with TRBJ1-2; D unresolved. CDR1 and CDR2 (germline): MNHEY, SVGAGI. The CDR3 length is 12 residues. Trimming cost V 7 bases and J 0 bases, with 6 bases left between them. CDR3 region: CASKSSNYGYTF. The CDR3 nucleotides are TGTGCCAGCAAATCCTCTAACTATGGCTACACCTTC.

This chain connects TRBV27 to TRBJ2-1, with D perhaps TRBD1 (5 bases). CDR3 length: 12 amino acids. Germline assignment: CDR1 MNHEY and CDR2 SMNVEV (reference sequence). V gave up 7 bases and J gave up 3 bases, with 7 bases separating them. The CDR3 sequence is CASTTGYNEQFF. In DNA form, the CDR3 reads TGTGCCAGCACCACAGGCTACAATGAGCAGTTCTTC.

The CDR3 DNA reads as TGTGCCAGCAGGGGGACAGGGGGCTATAATGAGCAGTTCTTC. This gives the protein CASRGTGGYNEQFF. V usage is TRBV5-6 and J usage is TRBJ2-1, with 12 bases lining up with TRBD1. The CDR3 is 14 residues long. In germline, CDR1 is SGHDT, CDR2 YYEEEE. Trimming took 5 bases from V and 7 from J; bases not matched to a gene: 4.

The J gene is TRBJ1-2, the V gene TRBV19; 7 nucleotides line up with TRBD1. Germline CDR1 and CDR2: LNHDA and SQIVND (reference sequence). The trim removed 1 base at V and 5 bases at J, leaving 10 bases unmatched. The CDR3 consists of 16 residues. CDR3 protein: CASSIARWDSAYGYTF. Here the CDR3 DNA reads TGTGCCAGTAGTATAGCCCGCTGGGACAGTGCGTATGGCTACACCTTC.

The chain is built from TRBV7-2 and TRBJ1-5; 7 nucleotides match TRBD1. With 6 bases clipped from V and 9 bases from J, the junction kept 14 bases outside the gene matches. The germline V gene has CDR1 SGHTA and CDR2 FQGNSA. The CDR3 covers 15 residues. CDR3 nucleotide sequence: TGTGCCAGCAGTCAATCACAGGGGCCTTCCGGGCCCCAGCATTTT. This gives the protein CASSQSQGPSGPQHF.

The rearrangement joins TRBV7-9 to TRBJ2-1, with TRBD1 as a possible D gene (6 bases). V lost 1 base and J 7 bases, leaving 11 bases between the germline ends. This CDR3 has 14 residues. The V gene's germline CDR1 is SEHNR and CDR2 FQNEAQ (reference sequence). DNA of the CDR3: TGTGCCAGCAGCTTAGGGCAGGGGAAGAATGAGCAGTTCTTC. This sequence encodes CASSLGQGKNEQFF.

The chain has TRBV4-3 and TRBJ1-5; D remains unclear. Germline values: CDR1 LGHNA, CDR2 YSLEER. CDR3 length: 15 residues. Trimming stripped 0 bases from V and 5 bases from J, with 11 bases between. This chain's CDR3 is CASSQDHTSHQPQHF. The CDR3 DNA sequence: TGCGCCAGCAGCCAAGATCACACGTCCCATCAGCCCCAGCATTTT.

This clone was seen once. The V and J genes are TRBV4-1 and TRBJ1-5, with TRBD1 as a possible D gene (6 bases). The CDR3 has 16 residues. Germline CDR1 reads MGHRA; CDR2 reads YSYEKL. Trimming cost V 0 bases and J 3 bases, with 12 bases left between them. As DNA, the CDR3 is TGCGCCAGCAGCCAAGAGGTAACAGGGCCCAATCAGCCCCAGCATTTT. This encodes CASSQEVTGPNQPQHF.

This chain uses TRBV5-4 with TRBJ2-5, with D perhaps TRBD1 (5 bases). Germline CDR1 SGHNT, CDR2 YYREEE (reference sequence). With 1 base removed from V and 8 bases from J, the gap between germline ends came to 15 bases. The CDR3 extends over 14 amino acids. The CDR3 coding sequence is TGTGCCAGCAGCTTGCAGGGTGGGCTAGAAACCCAGTACTTC. Encoded protein: CASSLQGGLETQYF.

The V gene is TRBV30, the J gene TRBJ2-3; 7 bases agree with TRBD2. The CDR3 consists of 13 residues. The germline V gene has CDR1 GTSNPN and CDR2 SVGIG (reference sequence). Trimming removed 5 bases from V and 4 bases from J; junction bases left unmatched: 6. The CDR3 DNA reads TGTGCCTGGGCCATCCGGGAGGCAGATACGCAGTATTTT. It specifies CAWAIREADTQYF.

Turning to this clone: The sample carries other DNA sequences with the same CDR3. The V call is TRBV20-1, the J call TRBJ2-5, with D perhaps TRBD2 (6 bases). The CDR3 runs 10 residues. V shed 7 bases and J shed 4 bases, with 7 bases lying between them. Germline loops: CDR1 DFQATT, CDR2 SNEGSKA (reference sequence). The CDR3 region is CSGGVETQYF. Written as DNA, the CDR3 is TGCAGTGGGGGGGTAGAGACCCAGTACTTC.

The rearrangement links TRBV7-2 to TRBJ1-6; TRBD1 aligns across 9 bases. CDR3 length equals 14 residues. The germline V gene encodes CDR1 SGHTA and CDR2 FQGNSA. V lost 3 bases, J lost 9 bases, and 3 bases stayed unmatched. DNA for the CDR3: TGTGCCAGCAGCTTCCGGGACAGGGCTTCACCCCTCCACTTT. It encodes CASSFRDRASPLHF. Variable domain in full (rest from reference TRBV7-2 and TRBJ1-6): GAGVSQSPSNKVTEKGKDVELRCDPISGHTALYWYRQSLGQGLEFLIYFQGNSAPDKSGLPSDRFSAERTGGSVSTLTIQRTQQEDSAVYLCASSFRDRASPLHFGNGTRLTVT.